This TCR beta chain appears in the sequencing data of a study of blood T cells in healthy people across ages. Study-wide points: The fall in TCR beta diversity per million T cells was roughly linear with age.

This clonotype was seen a handful of times. The antigen is not known. The donors, aged about 6 to 90, were healthy Caucasians from Russia. Samples each had at least 6 micrograms of total RNA extracted. V dropped 5 bases and J dropped 3 bases, with 7 bases sitting between them. The CDR3 runs to 12 residues. Germline V CDR1 and CDR2: ENHRY, SYGVKD. A J-beta primer mix and a sample-barcoded 5' primer were used in a second PCR of about 7 to 11 cycles. TCRdb processed the 5' RACE reads anew with MiXCR; each CDR3 protein has one entry. Counted here are under 800,000 distinct CDR3 sequences, around a fifth occurring once; the ten biggest clones make up under 4%.

The genes are TRBV10-3 and TRBJ1-2, with D possibly being TRBD1 (6 bases). Sequences were obtained from blood. The TCR originated in a man in his 70s in good health. The CDR3 sequence: CAISPGDYGYTF. The CDR3 bases are TGTGCCATCAGTCCAGGGGACTATGGCTACACCTTC.